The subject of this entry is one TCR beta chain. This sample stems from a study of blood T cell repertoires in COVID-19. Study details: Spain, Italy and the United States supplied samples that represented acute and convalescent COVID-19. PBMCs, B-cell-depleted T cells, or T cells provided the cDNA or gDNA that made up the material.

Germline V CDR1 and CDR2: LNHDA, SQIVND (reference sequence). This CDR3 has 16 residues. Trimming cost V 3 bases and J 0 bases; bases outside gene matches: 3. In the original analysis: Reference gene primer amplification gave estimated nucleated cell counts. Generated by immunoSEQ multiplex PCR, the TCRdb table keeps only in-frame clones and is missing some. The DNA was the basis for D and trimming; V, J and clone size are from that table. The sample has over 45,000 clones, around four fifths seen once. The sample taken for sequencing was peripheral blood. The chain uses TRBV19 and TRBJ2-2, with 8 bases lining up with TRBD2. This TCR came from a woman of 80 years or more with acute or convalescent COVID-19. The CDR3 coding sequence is TGTGCCAGTAGTATCTACGGGGGGGCGAACACCGGGGAGCTGTTTTTT. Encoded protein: CASSIYGGANTGELFF.